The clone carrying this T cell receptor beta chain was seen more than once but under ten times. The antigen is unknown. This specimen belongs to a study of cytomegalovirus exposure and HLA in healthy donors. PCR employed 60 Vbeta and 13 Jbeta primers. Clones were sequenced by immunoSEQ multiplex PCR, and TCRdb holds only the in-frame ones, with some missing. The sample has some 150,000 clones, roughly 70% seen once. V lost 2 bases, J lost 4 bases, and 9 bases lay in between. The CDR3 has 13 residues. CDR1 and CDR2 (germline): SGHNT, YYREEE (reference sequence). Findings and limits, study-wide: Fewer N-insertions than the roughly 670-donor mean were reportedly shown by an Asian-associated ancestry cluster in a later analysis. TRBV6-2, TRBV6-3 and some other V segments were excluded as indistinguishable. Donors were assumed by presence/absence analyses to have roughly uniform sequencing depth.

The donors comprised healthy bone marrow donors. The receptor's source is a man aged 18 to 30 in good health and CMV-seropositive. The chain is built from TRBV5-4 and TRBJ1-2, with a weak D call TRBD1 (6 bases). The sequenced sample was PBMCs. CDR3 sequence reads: CASSFQGSYGYTF. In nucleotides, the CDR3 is TGTGCCAGCAGCTTTCAGGGGAGCTATGGCTACACCTTC.